The T cell receptor beta chain under discussion was sequenced for a study of cytomegalovirus exposure and HLA in healthy donors. Germline loops: CDR1 SGHDN, CDR2 FVKESK. CDR3 length: 13 amino acids. V was shortened by 1 base and J by 1 base, with 4 bases between the two germline ends. PCR involved 60 Vbeta and 13 Jbeta primers. Clones were read by immunoSEQ multiplex PCR, and TCRdb kept only the in-frame ones, dropping some. The sample contains 250,000 to 350,000 clones, about nine tenths of which appear only once. Findings of the study overall: HLA alleles showed associations with around 15,000 TCR beta sequences in a later analysis, at a 0.05 false discovery rate. Around 160 TCR beta chains were listed as cytomegalovirus-associated. A later analysis reportedly found fewer N-insertions in an Asian-associated ancestry cluster than the approximately 700-donor mean.

In its sample, this clone was seen a few times. Its antigen remains unidentified. The chain links TRBV14 to TRBJ1-1; no reliable D call. Sequencing used PBMCs. This clonotype was obtained from a man aged 35 to 55 in good health and CMV-seropositive. CDR3 amino acids: CASSQVKNTEAFF. In nucleotides, the CDR3 is TGTGCCAGCAGCCAAGTAAAGAACACTGAAGCTTTCTTT.